The clone carrying this TCR beta chain has just one count. This specimen comes from a study of T cell changes during pregnancy in multiple sclerosis. Trimming left V 7 bases short and J 2 bases short, with 15 bases between. This CDR3 spans 14 amino acids. CDR1 MNHEY and CDR2 SMNVEV come from the germline V gene (reference sequence). Generated by immunoSEQ multiplex PCR, the TCRdb table keeps only in-frame clones and is missing some. The repertoire holds approximately 30,000 clones, roughly 90% seen once, with approximately 7.9% in the top ten. The TCR comes from a female donor with multiple sclerosis, enrolled in a pregnancy study. The source material was CD8+ T cells from peripheral blood mononuclear cells, sampled before pregnancy. The V and J genes are TRBV27 and TRBJ2-7; possible D gene TRBD1, 5 bases. The DNA of the CDR3 is TGTGCCAGCACGATAGGGATGGGGCCCTACGAGCAGTACTTC. As protein: CASTIGMGPYEQYF.